What follows are 3 T cell receptor beta chains derived from one specimen sequenced in a study of blood T cells in healthy people across ages. Next came a second PCR, run for about 6 to 11 cycles, which used a sample-barcoded 5' primer along with a J-beta primer mix. TCRdb re-derived calls from the 5' RACE reads in MiXCR, one entry per CDR3 protein. The sample has roughly 900,000 distinct CDR3 sequences; 45% to 50% are singletons. Sample: blood. The receptor set was obtained from a man younger than 40 in good health.

The chain combines TRBV6-2 or TRBV6-3 with TRBJ2-7; no clear D. V was cut by 2 bases and J by 0 bases, with 23 bases left in between. Germline CDR1 is MNHEY and CDR2 is SVGEGT. This CDR3 has 19 residues. CDR3 DNA sequence: TGTGCCAGCAGTTACCGGTCAGTCCAAGTCATTTTGTCCTCCTACGAGCAGTACTTC. This encodes CASSYRSVQVILSSYEQYF.

Concerning this clonotype itself: A junction boundary mismatches the germline segment, possibly from a read error. The rearrangement links TRBV27 to TRBJ2-1; possible D gene TRBD2, 5 bases. The CDR3 is 15 amino acids. The V gene's germline CDR1 is MNHEY and CDR2 SMNVEV (reference sequence). As DNA, the CDR3 is TGTACCAGCAGTTTATCGAGGGATTCCTACAATGAGCAGTTCTTC. It translates to CTSSLSRDSYNEQFF.

The chain couples TRBV5-1 to TRBJ2-1; tentative D call: TRBD1 (5 bases). This CDR3 spans 16 amino acids. Germline V gene sequence: CDR1 SGHRS, CDR2 YFSETQ. Trimming cost V 0 bases and J 7 bases, with 17 bases left between them. The CDR3 here is CASSLDPGRVGNEQFF. The DNA for the CDR3 is TGCGCCAGCAGCTTGGACCCCGGCAGGGTGGGAAATGAGCAGTTCTTC.